Following are 26 T cell receptor beta chains from one sample sequenced in a study of cytomegalovirus exposure and HLA in healthy donors. PCR used 60 Vbeta primers and 13 Jbeta primers. The data were produced by immunoSEQ multiplex PCR, yet TCRdb's version contains in-frame clones alone and is incomplete. The data show about 150,000 clones, with roughly 79% seen just once and roughly 0.68% held by the top ten. The sample taken for sequencing was PBMCs. These receptors came from a male donor in good health and CMV-seronegative.

The chain recombines TRBV5-5 with TRBJ2-7; 9 bases map to TRBD1. The germline V gene encodes CDR1 SGHKS and CDR2 YYEKEE (reference sequence). This CDR3 has 13 amino acids. V was clipped by 7 bases and J by 2 bases; unmatched bases: 4. The CDR3 nucleotides read TGTGCCAGCGGGACAGGGCAGGCCTACGAGCAGTACTTC. Translating gives CASGTGQAYEQYF.

The CDR3 nucleotides are TGCGCCAGCAGTGAGGGCGGGGATACCCGGTACACCGGGGAGCTGTTTTTT. As protein: CASSEGGDTRYTGELFF. V gene TRBV10-1 combines with J gene TRBJ2-2; possible D gene TRBD2, 6 bases. V gave up 2 bases and J gave up 3 bases, with 16 bases separating them. This CDR3 region has 17 residues. Per the germline V gene, CDR1 is WNHNN and CDR2 is SYGVQD (reference sequence).

The J gene is TRBJ2-7, the V gene TRBV19; 8 nucleotides line up with TRBD2. The germline gives CDR1 LNHDA, CDR2 SQIVND (reference sequence). J lost 2 bases, V lost 1 base, and 7 bases had no gene match. The CDR3 is made up of 16 amino acids. In nucleotides, the CDR3 is TGTGCCAGTAGTATAGTAGGAACTAGCGGTACCTACGAGCAGTACTTC. Its protein is CASSIVGTSGTYEQYF.

This clone was recorded once. Germline is not matched at one junction end, which may reflect a read error. This chain connects TRBV7-2 to TRBJ2-5, with D hard to call. Germline loops: CDR1 SGHTA, CDR2 FQGNSA. The CDR3 extends over 13 amino acids. CDR3 nucleotide sequence: TGTGCCAGCAGCTTAGAGGCGAAAGAGGCCCAGTACTTC. It is translated as CASSLEAKEAQYF.

The chain recombines TRBV7-6 with TRBJ2-7, with 7 bases matching TRBD2. In germline, CDR1 is SGHVS, CDR2 FNYEAQ. Trimming at V came to 8 bases and at J to 2 bases, leaving 6 bases not matched to a gene. The CDR3 totals 13 residues. CDR3: CASQSGEAYEQYF. CDR3 coding DNA: TGTGCCAGCCAGAGCGGGGAGGCCTACGAGCAGTACTTC.

To note about this clone: The junction departs from germline at one end; a sequencing error may be responsible. The rearrangement uses TRBV5-1 and TRBJ2-5; D is perhaps TRBD2 (6 bases). The CDR3 totals 14 residues. The germline V gene has CDR1 SGHRS and CDR2 YFSETQ. The CDR3 coding sequence is TGCGCCAGCAGCTTGGGCGGGGACCAAGGGACCCAGTACTTC. It encodes CASSLGGDQGTQYF.

The chain couples TRBV5-1 to TRBJ2-3; 7 bases line up with TRBD2. Germline CDR1 reads SGHRS; CDR2 reads YFSETQ. J gave up 2 bases and V 0 bases, and 12 bases lay outside the gene matches. The CDR3 sequence is 18 residues long. CDR3 loop: CASSLGLWGGSNTDTQYF. CDR3 sequence (DNA): TGCGCCAGCAGCTTGGGGTTATGGGGGGGGTCTAACACAGATACGCAGTATTTT.

This clone has a single count. CDR3 sequence: CASSPRVGTEAFF. CDR3 DNA sequence: TGTGCCAGCAGCCCCAGGGTAGGAACTGAAGCTTTCTTT. The V call is TRBV16, the J call TRBJ1-1; D possibly corresponds to TRBD1 (5 bases). Trimming took 4 bases from V and 5 from J, leaving 11 bases between them. The CDR3 has 13 amino acids. From germline, CDR1 is KGHSY and CDR2 FQNENV.

The chain is built from TRBV6-4 and TRBJ2-1; 9 nucleotides align to TRBD2. The CDR3 covers 16 residues. In germline, CDR1 is MRHNA, CDR2 SNTAGT. V was clipped by 5 bases and J by 3 bases; unmatched bases: 8. CDR3 sequence: CASSLNSGGDYNEQFF. The CDR3 DNA follows: TGTGCCAGCAGTCTCAATAGCGGGGGAGACTACAATGAGCAGTTCTTC.

The chain joins TRBV6-6 to TRBJ2-7, with 7 bases matching TRBD1. Germline V lookup: CDR1 MNHNY, CDR2 SVGAGI (reference sequence). This CDR3 spans 15 amino acids. V lost 2 bases to trimming and J lost 5 bases; unmatched junction nucleotides: 9. The CDR3 reads CASSYTGTARHEQYF. In DNA, the CDR3 is TGTGCCAGCAGTTACACCGGGACAGCCCGTCACGAGCAGTACTTC.

The chain is built from TRBV27 and TRBJ2-1, with 8 positions matching TRBD2. The V segment lost 4 bases and the J segment 5 bases; nucleotides outside the gene matches: 7. Germline CDR1 MNHEY, CDR2 SMNVEV (reference sequence). This CDR3 region has 15 residues. The CDR3 sequence is CASSSWGLGDNEQFF. The CDR3 DNA is TGTGCCAGCAGTTCGTGGGGACTAGGAGACAATGAGCAGTTCTTC.

This clone has a single count. The chain's CDR3 is CATSRGGLGLEQYF. CDR3 in DNA: TGTGCCACCAGCAGAGGAGGGTTGGGTCTCGAGCAGTACTTC. The chain joins TRBV15 to TRBJ2-7, with D possibly matching TRBD2 (5 bases). In germline, CDR1 is LNHNV, CDR2 YYDKDF (reference sequence). The CDR3 has 14 residues. Trimming removed 1 base at V and 6 bases at J, with 13 bases between.

The genes are TRBV11-3 and TRBJ2-2, with 10 nucleotides matching TRBD2. J gave up 4 bases and V 5 bases, and 4 bases lay outside the gene matches. CDR3 length: 15 residues. Per the germline V gene, CDR1 is SGHNT and CDR2 is YENEEA. This CDR3 is CASSPGTSATGELFF. The CDR3 DNA is TGTGCCAGCAGCCCCGGGACTAGCGCCACCGGGGAGCTGTTTTTT.

The chain employs TRBV4-2 and TRBJ1-5, with 7 bases lining up with TRBD1. Looked up from germline, CDR1 is LGHNA and CDR2 is YNFKEQ. The CDR3 is 17 residues long. Unmatched junction bases numbered 6, after V lost 1 base and J lost 0 bases. DNA for the CDR3: TGTGCCAGCAGCCAAGGCGGGGGGACAGTTAGCAATCAGCCCCAGCATTTT. Translating gives CASSQGGGTVSNQPQHF.

Only one count was recorded for this clone. The chain joins TRBV10-3 to TRBJ2-1; 9 nucleotides agree with TRBD1. The CDR3 contains 13 residues. The J segment lost 8 bases and the V segment lost 9 bases, leaving 8 bases of the junction unmatched. The germline CDR1 and CDR2 sequences are ENHRY and SYGVKD. The CDR3 DNA sequence: TGTGCCATACCGGGACAGGGACTCCATGAGCAGTTCTTC. This translates into CAIPGQGLHEQFF.

This clone appeared a single time. The rearrangement uses TRBV7-9 and TRBJ2-3; D ambiguous. This CDR3 comprises 14 residues. Trimming removed 2 bases from V and 0 bases from J, with 6 bases in between. The germline V gene has CDR1 SEHNR and CDR2 FQNEAQ (reference sequence). The CDR3 reads CASSLSGSTDTQYF. For the CDR3, the DNA is TGTGCCAGCAGCTTATCCGGTAGCACAGATACGCAGTATTTT.

CDR3 in DNA: TGTGCCAGCAGGGTGGACAGCGCTGGAAACACCATATATTTT. It specifies CASRVDSAGNTIYF. The chain links TRBV27 to TRBJ1-3; D may be TRBD1 (6 bases). The CDR3 totals 14 residues. Trimming took off 6 bases at V and 2 bases at J, with 11 bases between the two ends. Looked up from germline, CDR1 is MNHEY and CDR2 is SMNVEV (reference sequence).

Details on this clone: A junction end diverges from the germline sequence, so it may reflect a read error. The chain has TRBV7-9 and TRBJ1-4; 7 bases are shared with TRBD1. CDR1 and CDR2 from the germline V gene are SEHNR and FQNEAQ (reference sequence). CDR3 length equals 16 residues. The CDR3 reads CSSSGTGAYANEKLFF. CDR3 bases: TGTTCCAGCAGCGGCACAGGGGCCTATGCTAATGAAAAACTGTTTTTT. Full variable domain (remainder filled in from reference TRBV7-9 and TRBJ1-4): DTGVSQNPRHKITKRGQNVTFRCDPISEHNRLYWYRQTLGQGPEFLTYFQNEAQLEKSRLLSDRFSAERPKGSFSTLEIQRTEQGDSAMYLCSSSGTGAYANEKLFFGSGTQLSVL.

This clone was counted only a few times. J is TRBJ2-1 and V is TRBV11-2, with 7 positions matching TRBD2. CDR1 SGHAT and CDR2 FQNNGV come from the germline V gene. The CDR3 is 13 residues long. Trimming cost V 10 bases and J 6 bases; bases outside gene matches: 9. CDR3 in amino acids: CATGPSGGNEQFF. CDR3 DNA sequence: TGTGCCACAGGCCCGTCGGGGGGCAATGAGCAGTTCTTC. The variable domain in full, completed from reference TRBV11-2 and TRBJ2-1, reads EAGVAQSPRYKIIEKRQSVAFWCNPISGHATLYWYQQILGQGPKLLIQFQNNGVVDDSQLPKDRFSAERLKGVDSTLKIQPAKLEDSAVYLCATGPSGGNEQFFGPGTRLTVL.

In regard to this clone: An end of the junction does not agree with germline; a read error may underlie this. The chain employs TRBV9 and TRBJ2-7; no reliable D call. The CDR3 length is 13 residues. CDR1 and CDR2 (germline): SGDLS, YYNGEE. CDR3 nucleotides: TGTGCCAGCAGCGTTTACCACTCCTACGAGCGGTACTTC. This encodes CASSVYHSYERYF.

The V and J genes are TRBV5-5 and TRBJ1-5; weak D call: TRBD1 (6 bases). V was pared by 3 bases and J by 1 base, with 14 bases between. Germline V gene sequence: CDR1 SGHKS, CDR2 YYEKEE (reference sequence). The CDR3 runs to 16 residues. Written as DNA, the CDR3 is TGTGCCAGCAGCTCAGGACAGTACGAGAGCAATCAGCCCCAGCATTTT. It encodes CASSSGQYESNQPQHF. Combining the CDR3 with reference TRBV5-5 and TRBJ1-5 gives the whole variable domain DAGVTQSPTHLIKTRGQQVTLRCSPISGHKSVSWYQQVLGQGPQFIFQYYEKEERGRGNFPDRFSARQFPNYSSELNVNALLLGDSALYLCASSSGQYESNQPQHFGDGTRLSIL.

The chain uses TRBV6-4 and TRBJ2-2; D is possibly TRBD1 (6 bases). V lost 2 bases, J lost 3 bases, and 7 bases lay in between. From germline, CDR1 is MRHNA and CDR2 SNTAGT. There are 14 residues in the CDR3. CDR3 sequence: CASSDNRDTGELFF. As DNA, the CDR3 is TGTGCCAGCAGTGACAACAGGGACACCGGGGAGCTGTTTTTT.

This clone was detected only a few times. The rearrangement joins TRBV29-1 to TRBJ2-7, with 7 bases matching TRBD2. The CDR3 totals 12 residues. With 4 bases clipped from V and 2 bases from J, the junction kept 2 bases outside the gene matches. Germline V gene data show CDR1 as SQVTM and CDR2 as ANQGSEA. DNA for the CDR3: TGCAGCGTTGCCAGCGGGGCCTACGAGCAGTACTTC. Translated, it gives CSVASGAYEQYF.

This clone was seen more than once but under ten times. V gene TRBV6-1 combines with J gene TRBJ2-7; D is undetermined. The V and J ends lost 2 bases and 6 bases respectively, with 8 bases between them. The CDR3 runs to 12 residues. Germline V gives CDR1 MNHNS, CDR2 SASEGT. CDR3 in amino acids: CASSEWATEQYF. The CDR3 nucleotides read TGTGCCAGCAGTGAATGGGCAACCGAGCAGTACTTC.

This chain uses TRBV30 with TRBJ1-2, with D perhaps TRBD1 (5 bases). This CDR3 comprises 17 residues. V shed 3 bases and J shed 2 bases, with 22 bases lying between them. The germline V gene encodes CDR1 GTSNPN and CDR2 SVGIG (reference sequence). The CDR3 loop reads CAWRRAGSRVSNYGYTF. CDR3 sequence (DNA): TGTGCCTGGAGAAGGGCAGGGTCAAGGGTATCGAACTATGGCTACACCTTC.

The chain recombines TRBV6-5 with TRBJ2-5; D is undetermined. CDR3 length: 13 residues. CDR1 MNHEY and CDR2 SVGAGI come from the germline V gene. V lost 6 bases and J 5 bases, leaving 13 bases between the germline ends. The CDR3, as DNA: TGTGCCAGCAGCAGACTCGGATGGGAGACCCAGTACTTC. The encoded protein is CASSRLGWETQYF.